Listed here are 12 T cell receptor beta chains from one sample, sequenced in a study of ipilimumab plus nivolumab after autologous stem cell transplantation. Repertoires were generated with immunoSEQ multiplex PCR, while TCRdb's copy carries only in-frame clones and drops some. In the table there are about 9,800 clones, about 70% of which are singletons. The sequences come from PBMCs, collected in a trial of ipilimumab plus nivolumab as post-transplant consolidation. All receptors come from a female donor with multiple myeloma.

The rearrangement links TRBV27 to TRBJ2-7; 9 bases are a match to TRBD2. V shed 10 bases, J shed 6 bases, and the junction held 22 bases outside the gene matches. This CDR3 comprises 17 residues. Germline CDR1 and CDR2: MNHEY and SMNVEV (reference sequence). The CDR3 protein is CATTLRGLAGSLSEQYF. As DNA, the CDR3 is TGTGCCACCACCTTGAGGGGCCTAGCGGGAAGTTTGAGCGAGCAGTACTTC.

The chain joins TRBV21-1 to TRBJ2-4. TRBV21-1 is reported as a pseudogene. This CDR3 has 18 residues. CDR3 DNA sequence: TGTGCCAGCAGCAAAGCGGATAGGACACAAGACTATTTACACATTCAGTACTTC. It is translated as CASSKADRTQDYLHIQYF.

This rearrangement joins TRBV6-5 to TRBJ2-5; D possibly uses TRBD1 or TRBD2 (5 bases each). Germline V gene lookup returns CDR1 MNHEY and CDR2 SVGAGI. The CDR3 is 14 amino acids. Between the trimmed V and J ends, which lost 1 base and 4 bases, there was a span of 10 bases. CDR3 nucleotide sequence: TGTGCCAGCAGTTACTTGGTTGGGGGAGAGACCCAGTACTTC. Translated, it gives CASSYLVGGETQYF.

CDR3 protein: CASSSVAASDTQYF. As DNA, the CDR3 is TGTGCCAGCAGCTCGGTAGCGGCCTCGGATACGCAGTATTTT. The rearrangement joins TRBV7-3 to TRBJ2-3; TRBD2 is a possible D gene (6 bases). Between the trimmed V and J ends, which lost 4 bases and 6 bases, there was a span of 14 bases. CDR3 size: 14 residues. Germline V gene data show CDR1 as SGHTA and CDR2 as FQGTGA. The whole variable domain, filled in from reference TRBV7-3 and TRBJ2-3, reads GAGVSQTPSNKVTEKGKYVELRCDPISGHTALYWYRQSLGQGPEFLIYFQGTGAADDSGLPNDRFFAVRPEGSVSTLKIQRTERGDSAVYLCASSSVAASDTQYFGPGTRLTVL.

The V and J genes are TRBV21-1 and TRBJ1-1. TRBV21-1 is given as a pseudogene. The length of the CDR3 is 14 residues. The CDR3 DNA reads TGTGCCAGCAGCAAAGGCTGGGAGAACACTGAAGCTTTCTTT. Protein: CASSKGWENTEAFF.

The J gene is TRBJ1-4, the V gene TRBV30, with 7 bases aligning to TRBD1. V was pared by 7 bases and J by 13 bases, with 12 bases of the junction left unmatched. This CDR3 comprises 12 residues. Per the germline V gene, CDR1 is GTSNPN and CDR2 is SVGIG (reference sequence). CDR3 in DNA: TGTGCCTTGGGGGACAGCGGAATCGGACTGTTTTTT. It yields the protein CALGDSGIGLFF.

CDR3 in amino acids: CASSPPFGGSSYGYTF. CDR3 DNA: TGTGCCAGCTCACCACCGTTCGGGGGATCTAGCTATGGCTACACCTTC. The chain combines TRBV18 with TRBJ1-2; tentative D call: TRBD1 (5 bases). The CDR3 spans 16 residues. From germline, CDR1 is KGHSH and CDR2 LQKENI. Trimming cost V 0 bases and J 4 bases, with 15 bases left between them.

The rearrangement joins TRBV28 to TRBJ1-4; D ambiguous. Trimming left V 5 bases short and J 8 bases short, with 24 bases between. CDR3 length: 17 amino acids. Germline V gene data show CDR1 as MDHEN and CDR2 as SYDVKM. The CDR3 sequence is CASSPHTPLGRAEKLFF. CDR3 nucleotide sequence: TGTGCCAGCAGTCCCCATACGCCCCTAGGGCGCGCGGAAAAACTGTTTTTT. Variable domain in full (rest from reference TRBV28 and TRBJ1-4): DVKVTQSSRYLVKRTGEKVFLECVQDMDHENMFWYRQDPGLGLRLIYFSYDVKMKEKGDIPEGYSVSREKKERFSLILESASTNQTSMYLCASSPHTPLGRAEKLFFGSGTQLSVL.

This chain uses TRBV6-5 with TRBJ1-3; no clear D. Trimming shortened V by 4 bases and J by 4 bases, and 11 bases separated the two germline ends. Germline CDR1 and CDR2: MNHEY and SVGAGI. CDR3 length equals 14 residues. This CDR3 reads CASSSPGVGNTIYF. The CDR3 DNA follows: TGTGCCAGCAGTTCACCGGGAGTCGGAAACACCATATATTTT.

This chain links TRBV5-5 with TRBJ2-5; D possibly uses TRBD1 or TRBD2 (5 bases each). Germline CDR1 SGHKS, CDR2 YYEKEE (reference sequence). This CDR3 comprises 14 residues. Trimming took off 4 bases at V and 1 base at J, with 11 bases between the two ends. The CDR3: CASSRGTVQETQYF. The CDR3 coding sequence is TGTGCCAGCAGCCGTGGGACGGTCCAAGAGACCCAGTACTTC. Supplemented by reference TRBV5-5 and TRBJ2-5, the full variable domain reads DAGVTQSPTHLIKTRGQQVTLRCSPISGHKSVSWYQQVLGQGPQFIFQYYEKEERGRGNFPDRFSARQFPNYSSELNVNALLLGDSALYLCASSRGTVQETQYFGPGTRLLVL.

The V call is TRBV19, the J call TRBJ2-1; a possible D gene is TRBD1 (6 bases). CDR3 length equals 19 residues. From germline, CDR1 is LNHDA and CDR2 SQIVND (reference sequence). Trimming pared 5 bases from V and 0 bases from J, leaving 23 bases between. CDR3 nucleotides: TGTGCCAGTAGTGGCAACCCAGGGGCCTGGGACGTCTCCTACAATGAGCAGTTCTTC. Translation: CASSGNPGAWDVSYNEQFF. Based on the CDR3 plus reference TRBV19 and TRBJ2-1, the full variable domain is DGGITQSPKYLFRKEGQNVTLSCEQNLNHDAMYWYRQDPGQGLRLIYYSQIVNDFQKGDIAEGYSVSREKKESFPLTVTSAQKNPTAFYLCASSGNPGAWDVSYNEQFFGPGTRLTVL.

The chain couples TRBV7-2 to TRBJ1-5; possibly TRBD1 for D (5 bases). V dropped 5 bases and J dropped 4 bases, with 6 bases sitting between them. The CDR3 length is 12 residues. Per germline, CDR1 SGHTA and CDR2 FQGNSA. This CDR3 is CASSRQNQPQHF. The CDR3 DNA reads TGTGCCAGCAGCAGACAGAATCAGCCCCAGCATTTT.